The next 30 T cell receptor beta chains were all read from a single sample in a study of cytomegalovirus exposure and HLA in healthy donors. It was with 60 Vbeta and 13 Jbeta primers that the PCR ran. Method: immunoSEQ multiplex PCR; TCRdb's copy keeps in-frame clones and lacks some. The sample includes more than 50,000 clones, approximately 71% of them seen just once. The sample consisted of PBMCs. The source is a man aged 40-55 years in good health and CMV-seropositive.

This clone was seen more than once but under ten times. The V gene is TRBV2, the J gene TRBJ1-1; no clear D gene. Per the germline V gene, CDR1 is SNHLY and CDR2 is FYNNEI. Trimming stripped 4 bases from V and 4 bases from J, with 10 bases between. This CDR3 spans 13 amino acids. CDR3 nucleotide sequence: TGTGCCAGCAGTGTTATGGGAGGCACTGAAGCTTTCTTT. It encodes CASSVMGGTEAFF.

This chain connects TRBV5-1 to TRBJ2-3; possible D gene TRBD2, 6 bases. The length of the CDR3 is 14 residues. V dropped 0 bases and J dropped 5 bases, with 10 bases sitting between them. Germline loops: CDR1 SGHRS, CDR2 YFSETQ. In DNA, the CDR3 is TGCGCCAGCAGCTTGGCCGCGCGGGAAGATACGCAGTATTTT. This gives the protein CASSLAAREDTQYF.

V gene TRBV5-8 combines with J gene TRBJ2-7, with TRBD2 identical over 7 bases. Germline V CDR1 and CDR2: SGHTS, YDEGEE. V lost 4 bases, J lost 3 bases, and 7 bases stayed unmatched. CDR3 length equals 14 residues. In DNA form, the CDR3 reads TGTGCCAGCAGCCCGTCCTGGGGGGGCTACGAGCAGTACTTC. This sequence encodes CASSPSWGGYEQYF.

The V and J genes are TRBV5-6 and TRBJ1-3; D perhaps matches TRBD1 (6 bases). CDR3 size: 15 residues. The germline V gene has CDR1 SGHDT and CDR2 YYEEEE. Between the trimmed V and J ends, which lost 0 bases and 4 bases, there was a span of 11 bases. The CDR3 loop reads CASSLGQVPGNTIYF. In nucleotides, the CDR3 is TGTGCCAGCAGCTTGGGACAGGTGCCGGGAAACACCATATATTTT.

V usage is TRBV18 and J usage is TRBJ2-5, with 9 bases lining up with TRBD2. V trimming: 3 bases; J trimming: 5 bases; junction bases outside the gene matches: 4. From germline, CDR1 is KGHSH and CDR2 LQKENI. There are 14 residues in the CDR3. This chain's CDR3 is CASSPGLALETQYF. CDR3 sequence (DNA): TGTGCCAGCTCACCGGGACTAGCTCTCGAGACCCAGTACTTC.

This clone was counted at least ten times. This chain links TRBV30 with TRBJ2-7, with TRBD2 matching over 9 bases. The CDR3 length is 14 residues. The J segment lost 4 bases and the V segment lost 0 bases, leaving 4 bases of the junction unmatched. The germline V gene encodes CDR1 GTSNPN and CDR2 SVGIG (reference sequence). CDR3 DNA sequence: TGTGCCTGGAGTGTAGTAGCGGGGGCGTACGAGCAGTACTTC. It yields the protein CAWSVVAGAYEQYF. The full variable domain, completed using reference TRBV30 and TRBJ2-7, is SQTIHQWPATLVQPVGSPLSLECTVEGTSNPNLYWYRQAAGRGLQLLFYSVGIGQISSEVPQNLSASRPQDRQFILSSKKLLLSDSGFYLCAWSVVAGAYEQYFGPGTRLTVT.

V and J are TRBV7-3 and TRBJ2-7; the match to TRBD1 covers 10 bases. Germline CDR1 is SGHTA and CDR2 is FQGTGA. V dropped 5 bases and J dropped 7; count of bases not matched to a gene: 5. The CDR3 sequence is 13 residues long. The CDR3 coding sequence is TGTGCCAGCAGCGACGGACAGGGGGGAGAGCAGTACTTC. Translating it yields CASSDGQGGEQYF.

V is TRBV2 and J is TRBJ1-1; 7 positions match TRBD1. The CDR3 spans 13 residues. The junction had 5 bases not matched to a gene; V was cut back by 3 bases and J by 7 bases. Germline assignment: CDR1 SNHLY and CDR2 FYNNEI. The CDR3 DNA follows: TGTGCCAGCAGTGATGGGACAGCGGTTGAAGCTTTCTTT. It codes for CASSDGTAVEAFF.

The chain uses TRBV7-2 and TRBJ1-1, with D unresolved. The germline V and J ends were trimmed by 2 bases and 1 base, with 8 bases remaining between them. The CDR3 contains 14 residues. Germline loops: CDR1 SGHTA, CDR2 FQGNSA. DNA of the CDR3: TGTGCCAGCAGCTTATTGTCCAGGAACACTGAAGCTTTCTTT. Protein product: CASSLLSRNTEAFF.

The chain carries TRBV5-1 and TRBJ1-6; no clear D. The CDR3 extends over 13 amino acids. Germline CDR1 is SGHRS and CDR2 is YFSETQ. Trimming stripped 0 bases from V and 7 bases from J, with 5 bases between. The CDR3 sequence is CASSLEINSPLHF. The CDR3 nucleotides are TGCGCCAGCAGCTTGGAAATAAATTCACCCCTCCACTTT. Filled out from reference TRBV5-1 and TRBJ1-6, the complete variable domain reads KAGVTQTPRYLIKTRGQQVTLSCSPISGHRSVSWYQQTPGQGLQFLFEYFSETQRNKGNFPGRFSGRQFSNSRSEMNVSTLELGDSALYLCASSLEINSPLHFGNGTRLTVT.

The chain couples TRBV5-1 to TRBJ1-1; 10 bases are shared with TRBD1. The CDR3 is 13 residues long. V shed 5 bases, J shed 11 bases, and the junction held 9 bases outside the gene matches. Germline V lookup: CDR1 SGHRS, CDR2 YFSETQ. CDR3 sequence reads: CASSGTGAREAFF. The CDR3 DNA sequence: TGCGCCAGCAGTGGGACAGGGGCTCGGGAGGCTTTCTTT.

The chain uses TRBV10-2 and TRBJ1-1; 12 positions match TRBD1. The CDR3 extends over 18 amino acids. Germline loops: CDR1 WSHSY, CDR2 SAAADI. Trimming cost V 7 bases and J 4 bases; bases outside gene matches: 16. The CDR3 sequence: CASNDKGQGARIRTEAFF. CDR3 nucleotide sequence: TGCGCCAGCAACGATAAGGGACAGGGGGCCCGAATCCGCACTGAAGCTTTCTTT.

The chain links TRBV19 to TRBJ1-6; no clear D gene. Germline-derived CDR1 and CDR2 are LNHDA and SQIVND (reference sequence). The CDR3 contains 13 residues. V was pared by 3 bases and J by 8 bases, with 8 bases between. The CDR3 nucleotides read TGTGCCAGTAGTATTGGGCCATATTCACCCCTCCACTTT. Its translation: CASSIGPYSPLHF.

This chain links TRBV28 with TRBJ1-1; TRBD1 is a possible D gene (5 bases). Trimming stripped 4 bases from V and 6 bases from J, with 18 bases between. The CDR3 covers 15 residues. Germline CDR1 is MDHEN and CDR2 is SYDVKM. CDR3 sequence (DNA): TGTGCCAGCAGTTCCCTTTGGGGGGTTGGGGCTGAAGCTTTCTTT. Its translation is CASSSLWGVGAEAFF. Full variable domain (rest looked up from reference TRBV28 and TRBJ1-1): DVKVTQSSRYLVKRTGEKVFLECVQDMDHENMFWYRQDPGLGLRLIYFSYDVKMKEKGDIPEGYSVSREKKERFSLILESASTNQTSMYLCASSSLWGVGAEAFFGQGTRLTVV.

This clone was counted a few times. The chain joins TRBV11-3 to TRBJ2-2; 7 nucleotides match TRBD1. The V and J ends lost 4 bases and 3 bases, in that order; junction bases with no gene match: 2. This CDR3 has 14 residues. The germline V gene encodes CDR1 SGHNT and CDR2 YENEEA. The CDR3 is CASSSGQYTGELFF. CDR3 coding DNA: TGTGCCAGCAGCTCGGGACAGTACACCGGGGAGCTGTTTTTT.

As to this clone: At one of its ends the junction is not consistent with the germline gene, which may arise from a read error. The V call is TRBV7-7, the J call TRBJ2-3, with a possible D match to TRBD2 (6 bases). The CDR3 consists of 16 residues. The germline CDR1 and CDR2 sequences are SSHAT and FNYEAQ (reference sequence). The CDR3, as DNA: TGTGCTAGCAGCCCGGGAGCTTCCCGGGGCACAGATACGCAGTATTTT. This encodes CASSPGASRGTDTQYF.

The CDR3 loop reads CASSLASVAANYGYTF. CDR3 DNA sequence: TGTGCCAGCAGCTTAGCGTCCGTCGCGGCTAACTATGGCTACACCTTC. The V call is TRBV7-9, the J call TRBJ1-2; unclear D gene. The germline V gene encodes CDR1 SEHNR and CDR2 FQNEAQ (reference sequence). The ends were cut back, 0 bases at V and 0 bases at J, with 11 bases in the middle. This CDR3 has 16 residues. The full variable domain, in which reference TRBV7-9 and TRBJ1-2 provide the parts outside the CDR3, is DTGVSQNPRHKITKRGQNVTFRCDPISEHNRLYWYRQTLGQGPEFLTYFQNEAQLEKSRLLSDRFSAERPKGSFSTLEIQRTEQGDSAMYLCASSLASVAANYGYTFGSGTRLTVV.

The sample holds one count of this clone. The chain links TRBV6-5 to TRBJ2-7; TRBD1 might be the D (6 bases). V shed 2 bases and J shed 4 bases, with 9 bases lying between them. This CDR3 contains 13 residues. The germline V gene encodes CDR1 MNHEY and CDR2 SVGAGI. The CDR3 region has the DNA TGTGCCAGCAGTTACGGACAGCTATACGAGCAGTACTTC. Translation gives CASSYGQLYEQYF.

This chain's CDR3 is CATSRDPAGENSEQYF. CDR3 nucleotide sequence: TGTGCCACCAGCAGAGATCCGGCAGGGGAAAACTCCGAGCAGTACTTC. The chain carries TRBV15 and TRBJ2-7, with a weak D call TRBD1 (6 bases). Per the germline V gene, CDR1 is LNHNV and CDR2 is YYDKDF (reference sequence). Trimming left V 0 bases short and J 6 bases short, with 18 bases between. The CDR3 has 16 residues.

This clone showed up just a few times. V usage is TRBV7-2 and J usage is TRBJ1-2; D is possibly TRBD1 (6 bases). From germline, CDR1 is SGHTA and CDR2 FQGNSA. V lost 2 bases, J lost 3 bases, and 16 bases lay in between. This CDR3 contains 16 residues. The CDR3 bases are TGTGCCAGCAGCTTATCTTCAGGGGATACACACTATGGCTACACCTTC. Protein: CASSLSSGDTHYGYTF.

The CDR3, as DNA: TGCGCCACCCGACGGGACAGCCTCACAGATACGCAGTATTTT. It translates to CATRRDSLTDTQYF. The chain is built from TRBV5-1 and TRBJ2-3; 7 bases map to TRBD1. The J segment lost 2 bases and the V segment lost 9 bases, leaving 9 bases of the junction unmatched. The germline V gene encodes CDR1 SGHRS and CDR2 YFSETQ. There are 14 residues in the CDR3.

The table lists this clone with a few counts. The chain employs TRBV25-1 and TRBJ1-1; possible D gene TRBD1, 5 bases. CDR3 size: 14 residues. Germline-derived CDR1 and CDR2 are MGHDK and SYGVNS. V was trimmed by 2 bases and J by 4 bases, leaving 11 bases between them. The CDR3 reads CASSERGWATEAFF. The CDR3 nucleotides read TGTGCCAGCAGTGAAAGGGGTTGGGCCACTGAAGCTTTCTTT.

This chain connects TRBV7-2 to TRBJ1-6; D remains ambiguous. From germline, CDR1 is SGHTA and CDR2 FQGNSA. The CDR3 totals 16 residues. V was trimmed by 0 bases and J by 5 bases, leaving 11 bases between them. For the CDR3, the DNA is TGTGCCAGCAGCTTAGCCGTTTTGAGGAATAATTCACCCCTCCACTTT. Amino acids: CASSLAVLRNNSPLHF.

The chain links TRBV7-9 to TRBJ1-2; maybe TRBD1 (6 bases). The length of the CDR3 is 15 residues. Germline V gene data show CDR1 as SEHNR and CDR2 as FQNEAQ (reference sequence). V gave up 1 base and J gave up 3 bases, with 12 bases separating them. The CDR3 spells CASSLEQGIYYGYTF. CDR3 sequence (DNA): TGTGCCAGCAGCTTAGAGCAGGGGATCTACTATGGCTACACCTTC.

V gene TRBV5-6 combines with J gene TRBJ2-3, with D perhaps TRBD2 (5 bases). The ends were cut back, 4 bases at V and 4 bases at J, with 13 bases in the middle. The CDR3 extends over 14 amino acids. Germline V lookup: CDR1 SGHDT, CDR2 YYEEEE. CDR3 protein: CASSHWTRPDTQYF. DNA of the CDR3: TGTGCCAGCAGCCACTGGACTCGTCCAGATACGCAGTATTTT.

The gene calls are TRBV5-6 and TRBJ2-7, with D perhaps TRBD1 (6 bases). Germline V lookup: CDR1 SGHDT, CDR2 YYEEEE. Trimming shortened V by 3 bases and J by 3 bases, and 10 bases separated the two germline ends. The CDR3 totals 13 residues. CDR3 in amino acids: CASSWGLYYEQYF. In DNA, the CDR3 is TGTGCCAGCAGCTGGGGGCTGTACTACGAGCAGTACTTC.

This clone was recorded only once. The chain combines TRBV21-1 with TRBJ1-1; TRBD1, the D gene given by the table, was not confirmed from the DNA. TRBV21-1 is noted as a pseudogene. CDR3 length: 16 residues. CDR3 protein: CASSKATWGLNTEAFF. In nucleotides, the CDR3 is TGTGCCAGCAGCAAAGCGACCTGGGGGCTCAACACTGAAGCTTTCTTT.

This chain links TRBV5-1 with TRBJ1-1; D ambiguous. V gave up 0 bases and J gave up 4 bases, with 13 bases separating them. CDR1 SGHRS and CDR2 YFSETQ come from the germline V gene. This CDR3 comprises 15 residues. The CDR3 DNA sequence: TGCGCCAGCAGCTTGGGGGAAACTAGGAGCACTGAAGCTTTCTTT. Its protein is CASSLGETRSTEAFF.

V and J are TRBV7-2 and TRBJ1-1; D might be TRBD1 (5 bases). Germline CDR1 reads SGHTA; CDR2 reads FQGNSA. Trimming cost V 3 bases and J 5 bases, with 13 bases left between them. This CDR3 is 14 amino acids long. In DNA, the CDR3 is TGTGCCAGCAGCTTTCAGACCCGGGGGACTGAAGCTTTCTTT. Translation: CASSFQTRGTEAFF.

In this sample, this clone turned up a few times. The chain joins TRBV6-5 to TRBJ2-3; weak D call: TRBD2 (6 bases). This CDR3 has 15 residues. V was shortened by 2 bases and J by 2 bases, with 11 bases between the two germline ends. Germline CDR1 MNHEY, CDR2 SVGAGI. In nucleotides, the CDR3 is TGTGCCAGCAGTTACGAGCGGGCTTACACAGATACGCAGTATTTT. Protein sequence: CASSYERAYTDTQYF.